This passage covers 30 T cell receptor beta chains from one sample sequenced in a study of monozygotic twins with inflammatory bowel disease. TCRdb reanalyzed the 5' RACE reads, giving one entry per CDR3 protein sequence and no DNA. The table lists about 440,000 distinct CDR3 sequences. The source material was blood. The receptors were gathered from a human donor with ulcerative colitis or Crohn's disease, or a healthy co-twin of an affected twin (not recorded which).

This chain uses TRBV20-1 with TRBJ1-2; TCRdb proposes TRBD1, but this gene call is untestable without DNA. Looked up from germline, CDR1 is DFQATT and CDR2 is SNEGSKA (reference sequence). The length of the CDR3 is 14 residues. CDR3 protein: CSAPGPTGLIGYTF.

The chain joins TRBV7-2 to TRBJ2-7; TCRdb's D call, TRBD1, is unchecked because there is no DNA. The CDR3 covers 12 residues. From germline, CDR1 is SGHTA and CDR2 FQGNSA. The CDR3 loop is CASGGASYEQYF.

The J gene is TRBJ2-1, the V gene TRBV4-1. The CDR3 spans 14 residues. Germline values: CDR1 MGHRA, CDR2 YSYEKL. The CDR3 reads CASSQDHGNNEQFF.

The chain carries TRBV20-1 and TRBJ2-3; no DNA is available, so the TRBD1 call from TCRdb remains unchecked. Germline CDR1 and CDR2: DFQATT and SNEGSKA (reference sequence). The CDR3 length is 15 residues. CDR3 residues: CSALWDGAGADTQYF.

The gene calls are TRBV7-2 and TRBJ2-3. This CDR3 has 15 amino acids. Per germline, CDR1 SGHTA and CDR2 FQGNSA. The CDR3 sequence is CASSFGSAGADTQYF.

This chain connects TRBV2 to TRBJ2-7; TCRdb's D call, TRBD1, is unchecked because there is no DNA. Germline values: CDR1 SNHLY, CDR2 FYNNEI. The CDR3 sequence is 12 residues long. CDR3 sequence reads: CSQGIGRYEQYF.

The rearrangement uses TRBV20-1 and TRBJ1-1. CDR3 size: 15 residues. Germline V gene data show CDR1 as DFQATT and CDR2 as SNEGSKA (reference sequence). The CDR3 reads CSAIPRAGPRTEAFF.

The V gene is TRBV11-2, the J gene TRBJ1-1; TCRdb's D gene call, TRBD1, goes unchecked for lack of DNA. Germline values: CDR1 SGHAT, CDR2 FQNNGV. This CDR3 is 21 amino acids long. This CDR3 reads CASSPTAPFRDKGVKSTEAFF.

The chain is built from TRBV10-3 and TRBJ2-7. CDR3 length: 14 residues. Germline V gene sequence: CDR1 ENHRY, CDR2 SYGVKD. This CDR3 is CAISVDLFSYEQYF.

This chain links TRBV20-1 with TRBJ2-7; TCRdb proposes TRBD1, but this gene call is untestable without DNA. Germline CDR1 DFQATT, CDR2 SNEGSKA (reference sequence). The length of the CDR3 is 13 residues. CDR3 amino acids: CSAPKGMGYEQYF.

The V gene is TRBV12-3 or TRBV12-4, the J gene TRBJ2-1; as DNA is missing, the TRBD2 call by TCRdb cannot be tested. This CDR3 region has 15 residues. The CDR3 loop reads CASSSLLVSHNEQFF.

The rearrangement uses TRBV20-1 and TRBJ1-1; the D call from TCRdb, TRBD1, cannot be confirmed without DNA. The CDR3 length is 13 residues. CDR1 DFQATT and CDR2 SNEGSKA come from the germline V gene (reference sequence). The CDR3 sequence: CSAQGALTSEAFF.

The chain recombines TRBV4-2 with TRBJ1-2. The CDR3 is made up of 14 amino acids. Germline CDR1 LGHNA, CDR2 YNFKEQ. CDR3: CASSQDGLGYGYTF.

J is TRBJ2-2 and V is TRBV25-1; checking the TCRdb D call of TRBD1 is not possible without DNA. Looked up from germline, CDR1 is MGHDK and CDR2 is SYGVNS. This CDR3 has 16 residues. The CDR3 sequence is CASRDTRTGMGGELFF.

This chain connects TRBV5-6 to TRBJ2-1. In germline, CDR1 is SGHDT, CDR2 YYEEEE. This CDR3 spans 12 amino acids. The CDR3 sequence is CASSLATLQQFF.

The chain has TRBV20-1 and TRBJ2-1. Germline CDR1 reads DFQATT; CDR2 reads SNEGSKA (reference sequence). The CDR3 extends over 11 amino acids. This CDR3 reads CSASAHNEQFF.

The genes are TRBV7-9 and TRBJ2-1; TCRdb returns TRBD2, unconfirmable since there is no DNA. Per the germline V gene, CDR1 is SEHNR and CDR2 is FQNEAQ (reference sequence). This CDR3 has 16 amino acids. CDR3 sequence: CASSFTVAGGYNEQFF.

This chain links TRBV6-1 with TRBJ1-4. The V gene's germline CDR1 is MNHNS and CDR2 SASEGT. The CDR3 has 17 residues. The CDR3 sequence is CASSRSGRIATNEKLFF.

CDR3 amino acids: CASSSRTSGDTQYF. This chain joins TRBV28 and TRBJ2-3. Germline loops: CDR1 MDHEN, CDR2 SYDVKM. The CDR3 consists of 14 residues.

The CDR3 sequence is CASSLRLGGRDEQYF. V and J are TRBV7-2 and TRBJ2-7; with no DNA, the TCRdb D assignment of TRBD2 cannot be verified. Germline V CDR1 and CDR2: SGHTA, FQGNSA. The CDR3 sequence is 15 residues long. Looking up the rest from reference TRBV7-2 and TRBJ2-7 gives the full variable domain: GAGVSQSPSNKVTEKGKDVELRCDPISGHTALYWYRQSLGQGLEFLIYFQGNSAPDKSGLPSDRFSAERTGGSVSTLTIQRTQQEDSAVYLCASSLRLGGRDEQYFGPGTRLTVT.

The genes are TRBV20-1 and TRBJ1-1. Germline V gene data show CDR1 as DFQATT and CDR2 as SNEGSKA (reference sequence). CDR3 length: 12 amino acids. The CDR3 is CSVPTWSTEAFF.

V usage is TRBV29-1 and J usage is TRBJ2-1; TCRdb's D gene call, TRBD1, goes unchecked for lack of DNA. The CDR3 loop spans 13 amino acids. Germline CDR1 SQVTM, CDR2 ANQGSEA. The CDR3 is CSVGQGDWDEQFF.

This chain links TRBV7-2 with TRBJ2-3. This CDR3 has 14 residues. The V gene's germline CDR1 is SGHTA and CDR2 FQGNSA. The CDR3 is CASSLKWGTDTQYF. The entire variable domain, with the rest obtained from reference TRBV7-2 and TRBJ2-3, is as follows: GAGVSQSPSNKVTEKGKDVELRCDPISGHTALYWYRQSLGQGLEFLIYFQGNSAPDKSGLPSDRFSAERTGGSVSTLTIQRTQQEDSAVYLCASSLKWGTDTQYFGPGTRLTVL.

The chain recombines TRBV19 with TRBJ1-1. Germline V gene data show CDR1 as LNHDA and CDR2 as SQIVND (reference sequence). CDR3 length equals 12 residues. The CDR3 protein is CASSIKGTEAFF.

The chain recombines TRBV28 with TRBJ2-1; there is no DNA to check the TCRdb D call of TRBD2. The CDR3 is 16 residues long. The V gene's germline CDR1 is MDHEN and CDR2 SYDVKM. CDR3 amino acids: CASSLGLAGGLDEQFF.

The rearrangement joins TRBV5-1 to TRBJ2-3; checking the TCRdb D call of TRBD2 is not possible without DNA. The CDR3 runs 16 residues. In germline, CDR1 is SGHRS, CDR2 YFSETQ. This chain's CDR3 is CASSLVSGSSGDTQYF. Drawing the rest from reference TRBV5-1 and TRBJ2-3, the complete variable domain is KAGVTQTPRYLIKTRGQQVTLSCSPISGHRSVSWYQQTPGQGLQFLFEYFSETQRNKGNFPGRFSGRQFSNSRSEMNVSTLELGDSALYLCASSLVSGSSGDTQYFGPGTRLTVL.

The chain employs TRBV4-1 and TRBJ2-4; TCRdb reports TRBD1, a call that lacks DNA to check it against. The CDR3 has 16 residues. The V gene's germline CDR1 is MGHRA and CDR2 YSYEKL. The CDR3 loop reads CASSQEEQGAKNIQYF.

The chain couples TRBV20-1 to TRBJ2-1. The CDR3 is made up of 11 amino acids. The germline V gene encodes CDR1 DFQATT and CDR2 SNEGSKA (reference sequence). The CDR3 loop reads CSASVYNEQFF.

The V call is TRBV20-1, the J call TRBJ2-1; the D gene TCRdb calls, TRBD2, cannot be checked with no DNA. Germline loops: CDR1 DFQATT, CDR2 SNEGSKA (reference sequence). This CDR3 has 18 residues. CDR3 residues: CSARDWRLAGEGYNEQFF.

The chain links TRBV7-9 to TRBJ1-2; as DNA is missing, the TRBD1 call by TCRdb cannot be tested. CDR3 length: 17 residues. Germline V gene data show CDR1 as SEHNR and CDR2 as FQNEAQ (reference sequence). The CDR3 loop reads CASSLLGQGAANYGYTF.